The 16 T cell receptor beta chains listed next were all sequenced from one sample in a study of blood T cell repertoires in COVID-19. Using immunoSEQ multiplex PCR, the repertoire was profiled, and TCRdb retains in-frame clones only, with some absent. The sample lists some 450,000 clones, roughly 90% seen once, with 0.75% to 0.85% in the top ten. What was sequenced was peripheral blood. The origin of the receptors is a young man with COVID-19, enrolled during active disease.

The chain combines TRBV7-8 with TRBJ2-1, with 9 bases matching TRBD1. V gave up 6 bases and J gave up 7 bases; unmatched junction bases: 4. From germline, CDR1 is SGHVS and CDR2 FQNEAQ. The CDR3 has 13 amino acids. CDR3: CASSSDRGNEQFF. DNA for the CDR3: TGTGCCAGCAGTTCCGACAGGGGGAATGAGCAGTTCTTC.

The rearrangement links TRBV14 to TRBJ2-5; D might be TRBD2 (5 bases). Trimming removed 0 bases from V and 9 bases from J, with 14 bases in between. The CDR3 spans 14 residues. Germline CDR1 is SGHDN and CDR2 is FVKESK. The CDR3 is CASSQDAGPGAQYF. The CDR3 coding sequence is TGTGCCAGCAGCCAAGATGCAGGCCCCGGGGCCCAGTACTTC.

This sequence joins TRBV6-5 and TRBJ1-5; D unclear. The V gene lost 6 bases and the J gene lost 4 bases, with 13 bases spanning the gap. Per germline, CDR1 MNHEY and CDR2 SVGAGI. The CDR3 is 14 amino acids. The chain's CDR3 is CASREAQSNQPQHF. The CDR3 DNA sequence: TGTGCCAGCAGGGAGGCACAGTCAAATCAGCCCCAGCATTTT.

For this clone: At the DNA level, this CDR3 is encoded by other sequences in the same sample as well. The rearrangement uses TRBV7-8 and TRBJ2-1, with TRBD2 matching over 7 bases. Trimming at V came to 1 base and at J to 2 bases, leaving 2 bases not matched to a gene. The V gene's germline CDR1 is SGHVS and CDR2 FQNEAQ. This CDR3 comprises 15 residues. DNA for the CDR3: TGTGCCAGCAGCTTAGGAGCGGGGCCCTACAATGAGCAGTTCTTC. The encoded protein is CASSLGAGPYNEQFF.

The chain employs TRBV27 and TRBJ2-1; 8 positions agree with TRBD1. This CDR3 region has 17 residues. Germline assignment: CDR1 MNHEY and CDR2 SMNVEV (reference sequence). V lost 6 bases, J lost 6 bases, and 16 bases stayed unmatched. The CDR3 loop reads CASSAGTGFGSPNEQFF. The CDR3 coding sequence is TGTGCCAGCAGCGCTGGGACAGGATTCGGCTCGCCCAATGAGCAGTTCTTC.

V and J are TRBV27 and TRBJ1-4; 7 bases are shared with TRBD1. Germline CDR1 reads MNHEY; CDR2 reads SMNVEV (reference sequence). This CDR3 has 14 amino acids. With 5 bases clipped from V and 7 bases from J, the junction kept 7 bases outside the gene matches. This CDR3 reads CASSDRQGPEKLFF. DNA for the CDR3: TGTGCCAGCAGTGACAGACAGGGTCCTGAAAAACTGTTTTTT.

On this clone: Other DNA sequences in this sample translate to the same CDR3. The chain joins TRBV19 to TRBJ1-6; 10 nucleotides align to TRBD1. V trimming: 4 bases; J trimming: 7 bases; junction bases outside the gene matches: 1. Germline CDR1 reads LNHDA; CDR2 reads SQIVND (reference sequence). This CDR3 region has 14 residues. The CDR3 nucleotides are TGTGCCAGTAGTACGGGACAGGGGAATTCACCCCTCCACTTT. It specifies CASSTGQGNSPLHF.

The chain employs TRBV29-1 and TRBJ1-6, with D unresolved. Per germline, CDR1 SQVTM and CDR2 ANQGSEA. This CDR3 contains 14 residues. V shed 6 bases and J shed 4 bases, with 13 bases lying between them. CDR3 residues: CSVAIPPYNSPLHF. The DNA for the CDR3 is TGCAGCGTCGCGATACCGCCGTATAATTCACCCCTCCACTTT.

V is TRBV10-3 and J is TRBJ2-7; D is possibly TRBD2 (5 bases). The CDR3 is made up of 16 amino acids. V lost 3 bases and J lost 1, with 16 bases in between. CDR1 ENHRY and CDR2 SYGVKD come from the germline V gene. The CDR3 DNA reads TGTGCCATCAGTGACGCGCCTCTAGCAATTTCCTACGAGCAGTACTTC. Protein product: CAISDAPLAISYEQYF.

With respect to this clone: The junction shows a germline mismatch at one end, possibly a read error. The V and J genes are TRBV5-6 and TRBJ1-4; 10 bases fit TRBD1. This CDR3 has 14 residues. The V gene's germline CDR1 is SGHDT and CDR2 YYEEEE. CDR3 region: CASSRQGANEKLFF. The DNA of the CDR3 is TGTGCCAGCAGCAGACAGGGGGCTAACGAAAAACTGTTTTTT.

The chain's CDR3 is CASSVGQGASGNTIYF. CDR3 nucleotides: TGCGCCAGCAGCGTGGGACAGGGGGCAAGTGGAAACACCATATATTTT. V is TRBV5-1 and J is TRBJ1-3, with TRBD1 matching 12 bases. Germline V gene data show CDR1 as SGHRS and CDR2 as YFSETQ. V lost 4 bases, J lost 3 bases, and 5 bases stayed unmatched. The CDR3 has 16 amino acids. Full variable domain (outside the CDR3, taken from reference TRBV5-1 and TRBJ1-3): KAGVTQTPRYLIKTRGQQVTLSCSPISGHRSVSWYQQTPGQGLQFLFEYFSETQRNKGNFPGRFSGRQFSNSRSEMNVSTLELGDSALYLCASSVGQGASGNTIYFGEGSWLTVV.

The rearrangement uses TRBV19 and TRBJ2-1; TRBD1 matches at 7 bases. Germline V gives CDR1 LNHDA, CDR2 SQIVND (reference sequence). This CDR3 comprises 14 residues. Losses at the gene ends were 4 bases for V and 6 bases for J; bases not matched to a gene: 6. The CDR3 DNA reads as TGTGCCAGTAGTAGAGACCGGGACAGCAATGAGCAGTTCTTC. It yields the protein CASSRDRDSNEQFF.

The chain uses TRBV11-1 and TRBJ2-5; 8 positions agree with TRBD1. Germline V gene sequence: CDR1 SGHAT, CDR2 FQDESV (reference sequence). The CDR3 runs to 14 residues. With 5 bases clipped from V and 10 bases from J, the junction kept 12 bases outside the gene matches. CDR3 sequence reads: CASSRSGQGRDQYF. DNA for the CDR3: TGTGCCAGCAGCCGATCCGGACAGGGCAGGGACCAGTACTTC.

The chain joins TRBV6-6 to TRBJ1-5; D is possibly TRBD1 (5 bases). Germline values: CDR1 MNHNY, CDR2 SVGAGI (reference sequence). The CDR3 extends over 13 amino acids. V was shortened by 2 bases and J by 6 bases, with 8 bases between the two germline ends. The CDR3 region is CASSYGGIQPQHF. The CDR3 DNA reads as TGTGCCAGCAGTTACGGGGGGATTCAGCCCCAGCATTTT.

The chain employs TRBV2 and TRBJ1-4, with unresolved D. CDR3 size: 16 residues. CDR1 and CDR2 (germline): SNHLY, FYNNEI. The V and J ends lost 5 bases and 0 bases respectively, with 13 bases between them. The CDR3 DNA follows: TGTGCCAGCAGTTCTAGGACGGGAGCAACTAATGAAAAACTGTTTTTT. Residues: CASSSRTGATNEKLFF.

The chain has TRBV19 and TRBJ1-5, with 7 nucleotides matching TRBD1. The CDR3 extends over 15 amino acids. Germline assignment: CDR1 LNHDA and CDR2 SQIVND (reference sequence). The trim removed 3 bases at V and 6 bases at J, leaving 8 bases unmatched. Here the CDR3 reads CASSIRQGGGQPQHF. The CDR3 DNA sequence: TGTGCCAGTAGTATTCGGCAGGGGGGCGGTCAGCCCCAGCATTTT.